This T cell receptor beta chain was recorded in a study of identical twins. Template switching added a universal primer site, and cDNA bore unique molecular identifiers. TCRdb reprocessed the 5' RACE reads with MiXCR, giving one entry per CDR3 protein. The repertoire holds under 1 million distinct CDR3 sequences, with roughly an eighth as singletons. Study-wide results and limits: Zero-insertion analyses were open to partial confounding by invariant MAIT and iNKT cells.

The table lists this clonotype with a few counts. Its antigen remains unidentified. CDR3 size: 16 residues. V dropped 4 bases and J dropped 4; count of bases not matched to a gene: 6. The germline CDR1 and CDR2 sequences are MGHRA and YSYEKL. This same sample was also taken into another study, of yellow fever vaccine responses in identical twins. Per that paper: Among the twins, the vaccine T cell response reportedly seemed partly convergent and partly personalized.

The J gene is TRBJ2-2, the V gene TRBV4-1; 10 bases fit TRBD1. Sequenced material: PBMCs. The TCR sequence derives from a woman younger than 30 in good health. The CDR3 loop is CASSRSTGGFTGELFF. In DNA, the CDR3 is TGCGCCAGCAGCCGATCGACAGGGGGCTTCACCGGGGAGCTGTTTTTT.